The 27 T cell receptor beta chains below come from one sample, sequenced in a study of response to subunit inactivated influenza vaccine. From the RT-PCR reads, TCRdb called clonotypes with MiXCR, one entry per CDR3 protein. The table has 500,000 to 700,000 distinct CDR3 sequences, under 30% seen once. The same sample was also used in a study of T cells expressing NK-cell markers. From that paper: Beta-chain TCR cDNA was generated via 5'RACE template switching with UMIs.

The sample consisted of CD4+ T cells sorted from PBMCs, taken about 12 days after vaccination. The receptors derive from a man between 50 and 59 years old who received an inactivated influenza vaccine.

The chain links TRBV7-9 to TRBJ2-7; 9 bases are shared with TRBD1. Germline V CDR1 and CDR2: SEHNR, FQNEAQ (reference sequence). V lost 4 bases, J lost 2 bases, and 3 bases stayed unmatched. This CDR3 is 14 amino acids long. CDR3 region: CASSSTGGAYEQYF. CDR3 DNA sequence: TGTGCCAGCAGCTCGACAGGGGGTGCCTACGAGCAGTACTTC.

The CDR3: CASSVDMNTEAFF. CDR3 DNA: TGCGCCAGCAGCGTAGACATGAACACTGAAGCTTTCTTT. V gene TRBV4-3 combines with J gene TRBJ1-1; D is ambiguous. Trimming cost V 5 bases and J 0 bases, with 7 bases left between them. The length of the CDR3 is 13 residues. Germline V CDR1 and CDR2: LGHNA, YSLEER.

This clonotype was picked up one time. V gene TRBV6-5 combines with J gene TRBJ2-1; the match to TRBD2 covers 9 bases. V lost 2 bases, J lost 7 bases, and 6 bases stayed unmatched. This CDR3 is 15 amino acids long. Germline V gene sequence: CDR1 MNHEY, CDR2 SVGAGI. This CDR3 is CASSYASGMMNEQFF. CDR3 DNA sequence: TGTGCCAGCAGTTACGCTAGCGGGATGATGAATGAGCAGTTCTTC.

The sample holds a few counts of this clonotype. This chain links TRBV6-2 or TRBV6-3 with TRBJ2-1; TRBD2 matches 8 bases. Trimming removed 5 bases from V and 2 bases from J; junction bases left unmatched: 5. CDR3 length: 15 amino acids. Germline assignment: CDR1 MNHEY and CDR2 SVGEGT. The CDR3 nucleotides are TGTGCCAGCAGTCTAGCGGGCCCCCCCTACAATGAGCAGTTCTTC. The encoded protein is CASSLAGPPYNEQFF.

The rearrangement joins TRBV29-1 to TRBJ1-4; maybe TRBD1 (5 bases). V lost 4 bases, J lost 5 bases, and 5 bases lay in between. The germline V gene has CDR1 SQVTM and CDR2 ANQGSEA. The CDR3 is made up of 11 amino acids. This CDR3 reads CSVGQNEKLFF. For the CDR3, the DNA is TGCAGCGTTGGACAGAATGAAAAACTGTTTTTT.

This clonotype was observed a handful of times. The chain uses TRBV20-1 and TRBJ2-3; TRBD2 matches 12 bases. Per the germline V gene, CDR1 is DFQATT and CDR2 is SNEGSKA (reference sequence). V shed 4 bases, J shed 0 bases, and the junction held 8 bases outside the gene matches. The CDR3 runs to 17 residues. In DNA, the CDR3 is TGCAGTGCTAAAAGGACTAGCGGGGCGGGCAGCACAGATACGCAGTATTTT. This translates into CSAKRTSGAGSTDTQYF.

In its sample, this clonotype was seen many times. The chain couples TRBV12-3 or TRBV12-4 to TRBJ2-7; D uncertain. Trimming took off 6 bases at V and 4 bases at J, with 16 bases between the two ends. This CDR3 is built from 14 residues. CDR3 sequence: CASSLGRARYEQYF. The CDR3 DNA is TGTGCCAGCAGCCTCGGACGGGCAAGGTACGAGCAGTACTTC.

The chain has TRBV10-2 and TRBJ2-7, with a tentative D call TRBD1 (5 bases). The V end was cut by 6 bases, the J end by 2 bases, with 17 bases between. Germline CDR1 WSHSY, CDR2 SAAADI. The CDR3 sequence is 15 residues long. CDR3 bases: TGCGCCAGCAGGGACCCTCTTAGACAGACCTACGAGCAGTACTTC. Its translation: CASRDPLRQTYEQYF.

This clonotype was counted many times. The chain is built from TRBV5-1 and TRBJ2-2, with TRBD2 matching over 8 bases. V gave up 5 bases and J gave up 5 bases; unmatched junction bases: 11. The germline gives CDR1 SGHRS, CDR2 YFSETQ. The CDR3 runs 16 residues. The CDR3 is CASRPSAGAQTGELFF. The DNA of the CDR3 is TGCGCCAGCAGACCCTCAGCGGGGGCACAAACCGGGGAGCTGTTTTTT.

The V gene is TRBV6-2 or TRBV6-3, the J gene TRBJ2-2, with D perhaps assigned TRBD1 or TRBD2 (5 bases each). Germline-derived CDR1 and CDR2 are MNHEY and SVGEGT. V was shortened by 10 bases and J by 3 bases, with 9 bases between the two germline ends. This CDR3 is 12 amino acids long. Written as DNA, the CDR3 is TGTGCCACGGGGCGCGACACCGGGGAGCTGTTTTTT. Amino acid sequence: CATGRDTGELFF.

A few counts support this clonotype. The chain joins TRBV6-5 to TRBJ2-3; D might be TRBD1 (5 bases). Germline V gives CDR1 MNHEY, CDR2 SVGAGI. Trimming shortened V by 0 bases and J by 0 bases, and 7 bases separated the two germline ends. There are 15 residues in the CDR3. The CDR3 loop is CASSYSKGSTDTQYF. In DNA form, the CDR3 reads TGTGCCAGCAGTTACTCGAAGGGGAGCACAGATACGCAGTATTTT.

This clonotype has just a few counts. The chain links TRBV20-1 to TRBJ1-1, with D possibly matching TRBD1 (5 bases). The CDR3 covers 14 residues. Germline V gene sequence: CDR1 DFQATT, CDR2 SNEGSKA (reference sequence). CDR3 in DNA: TGCAGCACGTCCCCCGACAGCCAACTCCTTCAAGCTTTCTTT. As protein: CSTSPDSQLLQAFF.

The V and J genes are TRBV11-1 and TRBJ2-3; D possibly corresponds to TRBD1 (6 bases). Germline CDR1 SGHAT, CDR2 FQDESV (reference sequence). The CDR3 is 14 amino acids. The V gene lost 7 bases and the J gene lost 0 bases, with 11 bases spanning the gap. The CDR3 nucleotides are TGTGCCAGCAAAGGACAGTCTAGCACAGATACGCAGTATTTT. Translated, it gives CASKGQSSTDTQYF.

The chain uses TRBV18 and TRBJ2-3; 8 bases map to TRBD1. J lost 4 bases, V lost 1 base, and 4 bases had no gene match. There are 15 residues in the CDR3. From germline, CDR1 is KGHSH and CDR2 LQKENI. DNA for the CDR3: TGTGCCAGCTCACCACGGCCAGGGGGCGCAGATACGCAGTATTTT. This translates into CASSPRPGGADTQYF.

This clonotype was observed a handful of times. The V call is TRBV4-2, the J call TRBJ2-1; D gene unclear. V lost 4 bases and J 0 bases, leaving 13 bases between the germline ends. CDR3 length: 16 residues. Germline V gene lookup returns CDR1 LGHNA and CDR2 YNFKEQ. The CDR3 DNA sequence: TGTGCCAGCAGCCTTCAGACCCTAAGCTCCTACAATGAGCAGTTCTTC. Protein sequence: CASSLQTLSSYNEQFF.

The gene calls are TRBV20-1 and TRBJ2-5; D is possibly TRBD2 (6 bases). This CDR3 spans 13 amino acids. In germline, CDR1 is DFQATT, CDR2 SNEGSKA (reference sequence). V lost 3 bases to trimming and J lost 5 bases, with 13 bases between them. CDR3 nucleotide sequence: TGCAGTGCTAGGTTACCGGGAGCGGAGACCCAGTACTTC. This sequence encodes CSARLPGAETQYF.

This clonotype showed up just a few times. As DNA, the CDR3 is TGTGCCACCAGCAGAGATGGACCCGAGCAGTACTTC. It yields the protein CATSRDGPEQYF. The gene calls are TRBV15 and TRBJ2-7; D ambiguous. This CDR3 is built from 12 residues. Germline V CDR1 and CDR2: LNHNV, YYDKDF (reference sequence). V lost 0 bases and J lost 6, with 6 bases in between. The full variable domain, rest sourced from reference TRBV15 and TRBJ2-7, is DAMVIQNPRYQVTQFGKPVTLSCSQTLNHNVMYWYQQKSSQAPKLLFHYYDKDFNNEADTPDNFQSRRPNTSFCFLDIRSPGLGDTAMYLCATSRDGPEQYFGPGTRLTVT.

This clonotype has only a few counts. The chain recombines TRBV6-5 with TRBJ2-1; possible D gene TRBD2, 6 bases. Germline loops: CDR1 MNHEY, CDR2 SVGAGI. Trimming stripped 2 bases from V and 12 bases from J, with 14 bases between. The CDR3 length is 13 residues. The CDR3 protein is CASSYGREERQFF. The CDR3 DNA reads TGTGCCAGCAGTTACGGCAGGGAGGAGCGGCAGTTCTTC.

V gene TRBV20-1 combines with J gene TRBJ1-6; D uncertain. The CDR3 has 13 amino acids. Trimming took 6 bases from V and 6 from J, leaving 12 bases between them. Germline values: CDR1 DFQATT, CDR2 SNEGSKA (reference sequence). CDR3 nucleotide sequence: TGCAGTGCGGAGCAGCTTCCTAATTCACCCCTCCACTTT. It codes for CSAEQLPNSPLHF.

J is TRBJ2-1 and V is TRBV28; D is perhaps TRBD1 or TRBD2 (5 bases each). The CDR3 has 16 amino acids. Germline loops: CDR1 MDHEN, CDR2 SYDVKM. The V and J ends lost 1 base and 3 bases respectively, with 13 bases between them. The CDR3 sequence: CASSLLGTLIYNEQFF. DNA for the CDR3: TGTGCCAGCAGTTTATTAGGGACCCTGATCTACAATGAGCAGTTCTTC.

This clonotype appeared a few times. The chain is built from TRBV7-9 and TRBJ2-1, with TRBD2 as a possible D gene (6 bases). V was trimmed by 5 bases and J by 7 bases, leaving 21 bases between them. The CDR3 runs to 16 residues. Germline CDR1 and CDR2: SEHNR and FQNEAQ (reference sequence). CDR3 sequence (DNA): TGTGCCAGCAGCACCGGCAGGAGGGGAAGGGGAAATGAGCAGTTCTTC. This gives the protein CASSTGRRGRGNEQFF.

The sample holds many counts of this clonotype. The rearrangement links TRBV11-2 to TRBJ2-4; possible D gene TRBD2, 5 bases. Germline CDR1 reads SGHAT; CDR2 reads FQNNGV. The CDR3 covers 15 residues. The V end was cut by 3 bases, the J end by 0 bases, with 9 bases between. The CDR3: CASSFRGVAKNIQYF. The CDR3 DNA reads as TGTGCCAGCAGCTTTCGGGGAGTAGCCAAAAACATTCAGTACTTC.

This clonotype was found once. The chain recombines TRBV3-1 with TRBJ1-1, with D unclear. The ends were cut back, 4 bases at V and 1 base at J, with 10 bases in the middle. The CDR3 covers 14 residues. Germline V lookup: CDR1 LGHDT, CDR2 YNNKEL (reference sequence). DNA of the CDR3: TGTGCCAGCAGCCGATCCGATACGAACACTGAAGCTTTCTTT. Amino acids: CASSRSDTNTEAFF. The whole variable domain, remainder taken from reference TRBV3-1 and TRBJ1-1, is DTAVSQTPKYLVTQMGNDKSIKCEQNLGHDTMYWYKQDSKKFLKIMFSYNNKELIINETVPNRFSPKSPDKAHLNLHINSLELGDSAVYFCASSRSDTNTEAFFGQGTRLTVV.

The chain has TRBV5-1 and TRBJ1-1; D remains unclear. V was clipped by 4 bases and J by 1 base, with 11 bases between them. Per the germline V gene, CDR1 is SGHRS and CDR2 is YFSETQ. The CDR3 has 14 amino acids. The CDR3 DNA sequence: TGCGCCAGCAGCAGGCCTGATGAGAACACTGAAGCTTTCTTT. This encodes CASSRPDENTEAFF.

This clonotype has more than one count but fewer than ten. The V call is TRBV27, the J call TRBJ2-1; D perhaps matches TRBD1 (6 bases). This CDR3 is 14 amino acids long. Germline V CDR1 and CDR2: MNHEY, SMNVEV (reference sequence). The V gene lost 6 bases and the J gene lost 9 bases, with 18 bases spanning the gap. The CDR3 sequence is CASRTYPGVSEQFF. CDR3 nucleotides: TGTGCCAGCAGAACTTATCCAGGGGTGAGTGAGCAGTTCTTC.

This clonotype showed up just a few times. The CDR3 nucleotides are TGCAGTGCTGGAGGGACAGGGAGCTCCTACGAGCAGTACTTC. It encodes CSAGGTGSSYEQYF. This chain joins TRBV20-1 and TRBJ2-7; 9 bases are shared with TRBD1. In germline, CDR1 is DFQATT, CDR2 SNEGSKA (reference sequence). The V and J ends lost 5 bases and 0 bases, in that order; junction bases with no gene match: 5. There are 14 residues in the CDR3.

This rearrangement joins TRBV29-1 to TRBJ2-2, with TRBD1 matching over 7 bases. This CDR3 is 15 amino acids long. Germline V gene data show CDR1 as SQVTM and CDR2 as ANQGSEA. After removal of 7 bases from V and 1 base from J, the junction contained 9 bases not matched to a gene. The CDR3, as DNA: TGCAGCGCCAAGGTGGGGACAGAGAACACCGGGGAGCTGTTTTTT. It encodes CSAKVGTENTGELFF.